This TCR beta chain was retrieved from a study of response to subunit inactivated influenza vaccine. The J segment lost 5 bases and the V segment lost 7 bases, leaving 6 bases of the junction unmatched. The CDR3 is made up of 12 amino acids. From germline, CDR1 is DFQATT and CDR2 SNEGSKA (reference sequence). Each CDR3 protein gets one entry after TCRdb re-called the RT-PCR reads with MiXCR. Found here are over 400,000 distinct CDR3 sequences, roughly 9.8% of them singletons; the top ten hold around 12%. The study, taken as a whole, reports: Each seasonal influenza vaccination recruits few new T cells, the authors suggested.

To note about this clonotype: Its antigen remains unknown.

The origin of this receptor is a man in his fifties who received an inactivated influenza vaccine. The source material was PBMCs from blood, sampled 40 to 50 days after vaccination. This rearrangement joins TRBV20-1 to TRBJ2-5; 8 nucleotides align to TRBD2. CDR3 in DNA: TGCAGTGGGAGCGGGAGCTCTGAGACCCAGTACTTC. Translation gives CSGSGSSETQYF.